Listed here is a single T cell receptor beta chain. This sample was taken from a study of T cells after yellow fever vaccination. TCRdb fed the 5' RACE reads into MiXCR, producing one record per CDR3 protein. The sample lists roughly 330,000 distinct CDR3 sequences, about 4% occurring once. The specimen was PBMCs, collected 5 days after the yellow fever booster vaccination. The sequence was collected from a man younger than 30 who received the YFV17D yellow fever vaccine.

The chain's CDR3 is CSCGQGASDTQYF. The CDR3 region has the DNA TGCAGTTGTGGGCAGGGGGCATCAGATACGCAGTATTTT. The rearrangement uses TRBV20-1 and TRBJ2-3; 8 bases match TRBD1. This CDR3 has 13 amino acids. The germline V gene encodes CDR1 DFQATT and CDR2 SNEGSKA (reference sequence). The trim removed 8 bases at V and 4 bases at J, leaving 8 bases unmatched.